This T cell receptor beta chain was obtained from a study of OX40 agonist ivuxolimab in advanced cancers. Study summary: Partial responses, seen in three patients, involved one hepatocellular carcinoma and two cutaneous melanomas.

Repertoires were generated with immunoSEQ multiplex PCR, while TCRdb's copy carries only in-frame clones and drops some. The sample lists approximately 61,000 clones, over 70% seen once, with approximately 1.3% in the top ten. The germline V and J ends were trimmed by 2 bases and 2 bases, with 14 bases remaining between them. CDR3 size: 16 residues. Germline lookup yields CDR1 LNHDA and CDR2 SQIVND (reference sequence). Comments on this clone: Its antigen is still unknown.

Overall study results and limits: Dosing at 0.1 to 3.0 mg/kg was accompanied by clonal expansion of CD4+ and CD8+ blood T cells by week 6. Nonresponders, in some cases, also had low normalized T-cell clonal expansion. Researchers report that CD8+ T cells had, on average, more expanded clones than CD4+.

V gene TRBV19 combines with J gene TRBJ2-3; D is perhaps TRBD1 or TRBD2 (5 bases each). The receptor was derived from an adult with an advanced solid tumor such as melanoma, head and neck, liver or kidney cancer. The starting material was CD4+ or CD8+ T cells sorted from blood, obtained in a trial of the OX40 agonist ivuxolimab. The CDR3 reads CASSINRDANTDTQYF. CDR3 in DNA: TGTGCCAGTAGTATAAACCGGGACGCGAACACAGATACGCAGTATTTT.